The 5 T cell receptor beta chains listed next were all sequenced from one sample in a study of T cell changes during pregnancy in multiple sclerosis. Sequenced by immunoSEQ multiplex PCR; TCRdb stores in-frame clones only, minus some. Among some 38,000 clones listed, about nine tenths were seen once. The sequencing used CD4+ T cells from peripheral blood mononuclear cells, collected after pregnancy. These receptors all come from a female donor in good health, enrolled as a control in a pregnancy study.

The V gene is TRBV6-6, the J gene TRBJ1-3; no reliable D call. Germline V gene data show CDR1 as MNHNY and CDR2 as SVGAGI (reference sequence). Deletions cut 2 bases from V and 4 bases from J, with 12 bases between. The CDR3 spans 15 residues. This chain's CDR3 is CASSYMEGAGNTIYF. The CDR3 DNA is TGTGCCAGCAGTTACATGGAGGGCGCAGGAAACACCATATATTTT.

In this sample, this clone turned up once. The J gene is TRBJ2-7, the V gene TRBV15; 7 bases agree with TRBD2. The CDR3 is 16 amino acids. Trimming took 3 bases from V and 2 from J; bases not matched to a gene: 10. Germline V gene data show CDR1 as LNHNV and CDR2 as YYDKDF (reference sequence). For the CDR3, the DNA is TGTGCCACCAGCAGGGCGGGAGTAGATCCTGCCTACGAGCAGTACTTC. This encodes CATSRAGVDPAYEQYF. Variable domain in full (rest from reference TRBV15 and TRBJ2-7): DAMVIQNPRYQVTQFGKPVTLSCSQTLNHNVMYWYQQKSSQAPKLLFHYYDKDFNNEADTPDNFQSRRPNTSFCFLDIRSPGLGDTAMYLCATSRAGVDPAYEQYFGPGTRLTVT.

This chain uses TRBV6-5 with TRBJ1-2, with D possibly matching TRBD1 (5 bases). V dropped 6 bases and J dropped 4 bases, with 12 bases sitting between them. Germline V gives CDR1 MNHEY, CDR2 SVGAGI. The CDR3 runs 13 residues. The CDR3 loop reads CASRDDSLYGYTF. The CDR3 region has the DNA TGTGCCAGCAGGGACGACAGCCTCTATGGCTACACCTTC.

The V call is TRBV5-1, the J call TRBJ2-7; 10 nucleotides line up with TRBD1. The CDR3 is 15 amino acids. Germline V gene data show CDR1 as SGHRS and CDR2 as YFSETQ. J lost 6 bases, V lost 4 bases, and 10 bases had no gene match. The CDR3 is CASSSPGTGESEQYF. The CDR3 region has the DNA TGCGCCAGCAGCAGTCCCGGGACAGGGGAAAGCGAGCAGTACTTC.

The CDR3 spells CASSPGLAASSYNEQFF. The DNA of the CDR3 is TGCGCCAGCAGCCCGGGACTAGCGGCGAGCTCCTACAATGAGCAGTTCTTC. V gene TRBV4-1 combines with J gene TRBJ2-1; 11 nucleotides align to TRBD2. There are 17 residues in the CDR3. From germline, CDR1 is MGHRA and CDR2 YSYEKL. V dropped 4 bases and J dropped 0; count of bases not matched to a gene: 5.